The present TCR beta chain was sequenced within a study of human T cells and chemical hapten exposure. Study-wide background: Scalp application of diphenylcyclopropenone was performed weekly in patients across the entire roughly 26-week study. Epicutaneous patch tests delivered 0.01% DPC to the upper back, with evaluation at 6 days. Mainly, slight library volume differences in the pool made TCR yields vary.

TCRdb called the RACE reads again in MiXCR, with one record for every CDR3 protein. The sample lists 130,000 or so distinct CDR3 sequences; 11% were seen once. The time point: patch test 3, about 24 weeks after DPC sensitization. Indicated treatment: therapeutic diphenylcyclopropenone sensitization with weekly scalp DPC. Alopecia patients deemed DPC-suitable, aged 18 to 70, excluding pregnancy. This clonotype was seen ten or more times. Source: whole blood, taken in connection with sensitization to the hapten diphenylcyclopropenone (DPC). The receptor was isolated from a woman in her forties or fifties with alopecia areata. Some clones in this sample may be carry-over from other donors' samples.

This chain's CDR3 is CASSQGQITGELFF. For the CDR3, the DNA is TGCGCCAGCAGCCAAGGACAGATCACCGGGGAGCTGTTTTTT. This sequence joins TRBV4-3 and TRBJ2-2; D is perhaps TRBD1 (5 bases). Per the germline V gene, CDR1 is LGHNA and CDR2 is YSLEER. There are 14 residues in the CDR3. V lost 1 base and J 4 bases, leaving 7 bases between the germline ends.